These T cell receptor beta chains were read from a single sample in a study of T cell responses to AZD1222 COVID-19 vaccine. Clones were read by immunoSEQ multiplex PCR, and TCRdb kept only the in-frame ones, dropping some. The profile shows 90,000 to 150,000 clones, roughly 84% of them singletons. Sequenced material: peripheral blood, taken on day 0 of AZD1222 vaccination. Every receptor here comes from an adult in good health. Both conserved end residues are part of each CDR3. The D gene is left open where the match is weak.

D gene: TRBD1
V gene: TRBV15
CDR3 length: 14
J gene: TRBJ2-3
CDR3 protein: CATSPSTGTNTQYF
CDR3 DNA: TGTGCCACCAGCCCGTCGACAGGGACCAATACGCAGTATTTT

D gene: .
V gene: TRBV10-3
CDR3 length: 12
J gene: TRBJ2-7
CDR3 protein: CAISQGSYEQYF
CDR3 DNA: TGTGCCATCAGTCAGGGCTCCTACGAGCAGTACTTC

D gene: TRBD1
V gene: TRBV7-2
CDR3 length: 15
J gene: TRBJ1-3
CDR3 protein: CASSLDRVSGNTIYF
CDR3 DNA: TGTGCCAGCAGCTTGGACAGGGTCTCTGGAAACACCATATATTTT

D gene: TRBD1
V gene: TRBV7-2
CDR3 length: 15
J gene: TRBJ1-2
CDR3 protein: CASSLGSGQGYGYTF
CDR3 DNA: TGTGCCAGCAGCTTAGGGTCGGGACAGGGCTATGGCTACACCTTC

D gene: TRBD1
V gene: TRBV15
CDR3 length: 14
J gene: TRBJ1-4
CDR3 protein: CATSGVGGIEKLFF
CDR3 DNA: TGTGCCACCAGCGGCGTAGGGGGCATTGAAAAACTGTTTTTT

D gene: TRBD1
V gene: TRBV5-1
CDR3 length: 14
J gene: TRBJ1-6
CDR3 protein: CASSLGQGETPLHF
CDR3 DNA: TGCGCCAGCAGCCTCGGACAGGGTGAGACACCCCTCCACTTT

D gene: .
V gene: TRBV19
CDR3 length: 12
J gene: TRBJ2-1
CDR3 protein: CASSSFIYEQFF
CDR3 DNA: TGTGCCAGTAGTAGTTTTATTTATGAGCAGTTCTTC

D gene: .
V gene: TRBV5-4
CDR3 length: 14
J gene: TRBJ1-4
CDR3 protein: CASSSTGKVEKLFF
CDR3 DNA: TGTGCCAGCAGCTCAACAGGGAAAGTTGAAAAACTGTTTTTT

D gene: TRBD2
V gene: TRBV5-1
CDR3 length: 16
J gene: TRBJ2-1
CDR3 protein: CASSLDSGGAYNEQFF
CDR3 DNA: TGCGCCAGCAGCTTGGATAGCGGGGGGGCCTACAATGAGCAGTTCTTC

D gene: .
V gene: TRBV6-5
CDR3 length: 12
J gene: TRBJ2-2
CDR3 protein: CASTTGAGELFF
CDR3 DNA: TGTGCCAGCACCACGGGCGCCGGGGAGCTGTTTTTT

D gene: TRBD2
V gene: TRBV6-2/TRBV6-3
CDR3 length: 17
J gene: TRBJ2-5
CDR3 protein: CASSYSQGLAGPETQYF
CDR3 DNA: TGTGCCAGCAGTTACTCCCAGGGACTAGCGGGTCCAGAGACCCAGTACTTC